These 28 T cell receptor beta chains were all obtained from the same sample, sequenced in a study of T cells in localized non-small cell lung cancer. Repertoires were generated with immunoSEQ multiplex PCR, while TCRdb's copy carries only in-frame clones and drops some. The table lists some 12,000 clones, around 83% of them singletons. Sequenced material: peripheral blood, taken before any cancer treatment. These receptors were collected from a male donor older than 55 with stage III lung adenocarcinoma.

Sample share makes this clone hyperexpanded. The V call is TRBV10-3, the J call TRBJ1-3, with unresolved D. With 3 bases removed from V and 0 bases from J, the gap between germline ends came to 12 bases. CDR1 ENHRY and CDR2 SYGVKD come from the germline V gene. The CDR3 has 16 residues. CDR3 protein: CAISDPGRASGNTIYF. CDR3 in DNA: TGTGCCATCAGTGACCCCGGACGGGCCTCTGGAAACACCATATATTTT.

The chain uses TRBV9 and TRBJ2-2, with D maybe TRBD2 (7 bases). V was clipped by 10 bases and J by 8 bases, with 21 bases between them. The CDR3 has 14 residues. Germline values: CDR1 SGDLS, CDR2 YYNGEE. For the CDR3, the DNA is TGTGCCCCTCTTTTTGGGGGGGACAAGGGGGAGCTGTTTTTT. This codes for CAPLFGGDKGELFF.

The chain couples TRBV7-8 to TRBJ1-6; no clear D gene. V lost 2 bases, J lost 7 bases, and 6 bases lay in between. This CDR3 has 13 amino acids. Looked up from germline, CDR1 is SGHVS and CDR2 is FQNEAQ. This CDR3 reads CASSLKGNSPLHF. The CDR3 nucleotides read TGTGCCAGCAGCTTAAAGGGAAATTCACCCCTCCACTTT.

The chain employs TRBV19 and TRBJ2-3, with unresolved D. The length of the CDR3 is 15 residues. Germline V CDR1 and CDR2: LNHDA, SQIVND (reference sequence). The V end was cut by 1 base, the J end by 1 base, with 9 bases between. The DNA of the CDR3 is TGTGCCAGTAGTATAGGGGATCCTGGCACAGATACGCAGTATTTT. The encoded protein is CASSIGDPGTDTQYF. Variable domain in full (rest from reference TRBV19 and TRBJ2-3): DGGITQSPKYLFRKEGQNVTLSCEQNLNHDAMYWYRQDPGQGLRLIYYSQIVNDFQKGDIAEGYSVSREKKESFPLTVTSAQKNPTAFYLCASSIGDPGTDTQYFGPGTRLTVL.

The V and J genes are TRBV19 and TRBJ1-1, with D tentatively TRBD1 (6 bases). CDR1 and CDR2 (germline): LNHDA, SQIVND (reference sequence). The CDR3 has 16 residues. The V end was cut by 2 bases, the J end by 3 bases, with 16 bases between. The CDR3 sequence is CASSIWPGAGDTEAFF. CDR3 DNA sequence: TGTGCCAGTAGTATATGGCCAGGGGCTGGGGACACTGAAGCTTTCTTT.

This clone was seen a single time. The CDR3 bases are TGTGCCAGCAGCACGACAGGGGGTATCTCCTACGAGCAGTACTTC. It yields the protein CASSTTGGISYEQYF. The chain recombines TRBV7-2 with TRBJ2-7, with 9 bases lining up with TRBD1. This CDR3 comprises 15 residues. Germline CDR1 SGHTA, CDR2 FQGNSA. Unmatched junction bases numbered 5, after V lost 5 bases and J lost 0 bases.

The J gene is TRBJ1-2, the V gene TRBV6-5, with D hard to call. The CDR3 loop spans 14 amino acids. Per germline, CDR1 MNHEY and CDR2 SVGAGI. V was cut by 0 bases and J by 8 bases, with 13 bases left in between. CDR3 coding DNA: TGTGCCAGCAGTTACTCGAGAGCATTAGGAGGCTACACCTTC. Protein: CASSYSRALGGYTF.

The CDR3 nucleotides are TGCGCCAGCAGCTTACCCGGGACAGGGGGGGCAGATACGCAGTATTTT. Translated: CASSLPGTGGADTQYF. The rearrangement joins TRBV5-1 to TRBJ2-3; 11 positions agree with TRBD1. CDR3 length equals 16 residues. Per germline, CDR1 SGHRS and CDR2 YFSETQ. The trim removed 2 bases at V and 4 bases at J, leaving 6 bases unmatched.

This clone is a singleton in its sample. The rearrangement links TRBV11-1 to TRBJ1-1; D uncertain. There are 13 residues in the CDR3. The V gene's germline CDR1 is SGHAT and CDR2 FQDESV (reference sequence). Trimming left V 7 bases short and J 1 base short, with 10 bases between. The CDR3 sequence is CASTSRSNTEAFF. The CDR3 DNA follows: TGTGCCAGCACGAGCAGGTCGAACACTGAAGCTTTCTTT.

The CDR3 is CASSVERGEQYF. Here the CDR3 DNA reads TGTGCCAGCAGTGTCGAGAGGGGCGAGCAGTACTTC. The chain uses TRBV6-1 and TRBJ2-7; D might be TRBD1 or TRBD2, each matching 5 bases. Trimming shortened V by 4 bases and J by 6 bases, and 10 bases separated the two germline ends. Germline V gene lookup returns CDR1 MNHNS and CDR2 SASEGT. The CDR3 covers 12 residues.

The genes are TRBV10-3 and TRBJ2-3, with D hard to call. With 0 bases removed from V and 1 base from J, the gap between germline ends came to 11 bases. CDR1 and CDR2 (germline): ENHRY, SYGVKD. The CDR3 runs to 16 residues. CDR3 sequence (DNA): TGTGCCATCAGTGAGTCGGTTTGGGTGCGCACAGATACGCAGTATTTT. This codes for CAISESVWVRTDTQYF.

The chain recombines TRBV7-2 with TRBJ2-7; TRBD2 matches 7 bases. The trim removed 3 bases at V and 6 bases at J, leaving 17 bases unmatched. The CDR3 loop spans 17 amino acids. Germline V lookup: CDR1 SGHTA, CDR2 FQGNSA. The CDR3 sequence is CASSFGLLGGRAAEQYF. CDR3 DNA: TGTGCCAGCAGCTTCGGACTACTGGGGGGGAGGGCCGCCGAGCAGTACTTC.

The sample holds one count of this clone. This rearrangement joins TRBV7-9 to TRBJ1-2; D is uncertain. Deletions cut 4 bases from V and 2 bases from J, with 11 bases between. This CDR3 contains 14 residues. The germline V gene has CDR1 SEHNR and CDR2 FQNEAQ (reference sequence). CDR3 sequence reads: CASSSSGGNYGYTF. The CDR3 DNA sequence: TGTGCCAGCAGCTCGTCAGGAGGCAACTATGGCTACACCTTC.

The rearrangement uses TRBV27 and TRBJ2-5; TRBD2 might be the D (7 bases). Germline V gene data show CDR1 as MNHEY and CDR2 as SMNVEV (reference sequence). Trimming removed 3 bases at V and 4 bases at J, with 9 bases between. CDR3 length: 13 residues. The CDR3: CASSFRGAETQYF. The CDR3 DNA follows: TGTGCCAGCAGTTTCCGGGGGGCAGAGACCCAGTACTTC.

The chain couples TRBV18 to TRBJ2-3; 10 bases are shared with TRBD2. V gave up 5 bases and J gave up 1 base; unmatched junction bases: 3. The CDR3 consists of 15 residues. Germline V gene data show CDR1 as KGHSH and CDR2 as LQKENI. The CDR3 sequence is CASSAGTSGTDTQYF. The CDR3 DNA reads TGTGCCAGCTCAGCCGGGACTAGCGGCACAGATACGCAGTATTTT.

The rearrangement uses TRBV7-2 and TRBJ1-6, with 8 positions matching TRBD1. The junction had 6 bases not matched to a gene; V was cut back by 5 bases and J by 6 bases. Germline CDR1 and CDR2: SGHTA and FQGNSA. The CDR3 is 15 amino acids. The CDR3 DNA sequence: TGTGCCAGCAGCCGCTCGGGACAGGTTAATTCACCCCTCCACTTT. It specifies CASSRSGQVNSPLHF.

This chain joins TRBV7-6 and TRBJ2-6; D not certain. The CDR3 length is 17 residues. The germline V gene has CDR1 SGHVS and CDR2 FNYEAQ. The ends were cut back, 6 bases at V and 4 bases at J, with 19 bases in the middle. The CDR3 nucleotides read TGTGCCAGCAGGGGTGGGAAGGGCCCCGGGGGGGCCAACGTCCTGACTTTC. The encoded protein is CASRGGKGPGGANVLTF.

The CDR3 bases are TGTGCCAGCAGTTTACAGGGTCCCGAGCAGTACTTC. Its translation: CASSLQGPEQYF. This sequence joins TRBV6-5 and TRBJ2-7; TRBD1 might be the D (6 bases). CDR3 length: 12 amino acids. V was clipped by 4 bases and J by 6 bases, with 10 bases between them. CDR1 is MNHEY, CDR2 SVGAGI, per germline.

The V call is TRBV5-4, the J call TRBJ2-7, with 11 bases aligning to TRBD2. V shed 4 bases, J shed 0 bases, and the junction held 9 bases outside the gene matches. Germline assignment: CDR1 SGHNT and CDR2 YYREEE (reference sequence). This CDR3 is built from 17 residues. CDR3 coding DNA: TGTGCCAGCAGCCTGGTGCCTAGCGGGGGGTTCTCCTACGAGCAGTACTTC. The encoded protein is CASSLVPSGGFSYEQYF.

This clone was picked up a small number of times. The gene calls are TRBV6-1 and TRBJ1-5; a weak D match, TRBD1 (6 bases). Deletions cut 2 bases from V and 4 bases from J, with 12 bases between. Germline V gene data show CDR1 as MNHNS and CDR2 as SASEGT. CDR3 length: 15 amino acids. CDR3 in DNA: TGTGCCAGCAGTGAATGGGGGCAGGGTAATCAGCCCCAGCATTTT. Its translation is CASSEWGQGNQPQHF.

J is TRBJ2-3 and V is TRBV28; D is uncertain. V was shortened by 0 bases and J by 2 bases, with 9 bases between the two germline ends. Germline V CDR1 and CDR2: MDHEN, SYDVKM. This CDR3 contains 15 residues. CDR3 in amino acids: CASSLWYLNTDTQYF. In DNA, the CDR3 is TGTGCCAGCAGTTTATGGTACCTCAACACAGATACGCAGTATTTT.

This sequence joins TRBV27 and TRBJ2-4, with TRBD2 matching over 12 bases. The junction had 0 bases not matched to a gene; V was cut back by 5 bases and J by 10 bases. Germline CDR1 and CDR2: MNHEY and SMNVEV (reference sequence). CDR3 size: 12 residues. The CDR3 coding sequence is TGTGCCAGCAGTGGACTAGCGGGAATTCAGTACTTC. Translating it yields CASSGLAGIQYF.

The chain joins TRBV7-2 to TRBJ1-6; no clear D gene. The length of the CDR3 is 17 residues. Germline V gives CDR1 SGHTA, CDR2 FQGNSA. Trimming took 1 base from V and 8 from J, leaving 18 bases between them. CDR3 residues: CASSLGVPVSNDSPLHF. For the CDR3, the DNA is TGTGCCAGCAGCTTAGGCGTTCCGGTCTCAAATGATTCACCCCTCCACTTT.

The chain couples TRBV19 to TRBJ2-6; no clear D. The CDR3 is made up of 16 amino acids. Trimming removed 7 bases from V and 0 bases from J, with 13 bases in between. Germline CDR1 and CDR2: LNHDA and SQIVND (reference sequence). CDR3 DNA: TGTGCCAGTATTAACCCCGGTCGCTCTGGGGCCAACGTCCTGACTTTC. This translates into CASINPGRSGANVLTF.

This sequence joins TRBV6-6 and TRBJ1-2; D is unresolved. Germline lookup yields CDR1 MNHNY and CDR2 SVGAGI (reference sequence). This CDR3 comprises 14 residues. V gave up 5 bases and J gave up 2 bases, with 12 bases separating them. The CDR3 loop reads CASSPPGSNYGYTF. In DNA, the CDR3 is TGTGCCAGCAGTCCCCCGGGTTCCAACTATGGCTACACCTTC.

V is TRBV13 and J is TRBJ2-2; possible D gene TRBD1, 6 bases. Germline values: CDR1 PRHDT, CDR2 FYEKMQ (reference sequence). Trimming left V 1 base short and J 2 bases short, with 8 bases between. This CDR3 has 15 amino acids. CDR3 protein: CASSLEQGNTGELFF. The CDR3, as DNA: TGTGCCAGCAGCTTAGAACAGGGCAACACCGGGGAGCTGTTTTTT.

In its sample, this clone was seen a few times. The chain combines TRBV5-4 with TRBJ2-3, with 8 bases that match TRBD2. V trimming: 4 bases; J trimming: 0 bases; junction bases outside the gene matches: 4. The CDR3 has 15 amino acids. In germline, CDR1 is SGHNT, CDR2 YYREEE (reference sequence). CDR3 loop: CASSRSSGSTDTQYF. The DNA of the CDR3 is TGTGCCAGCAGCCGTTCTAGCGGGAGCACAGATACGCAGTATTTT.

This clone was counted a single time. The V call is TRBV10-2, the J call TRBJ2-7, with 9 bases matching TRBD1. The length of the CDR3 is 13 residues. Germline V gives CDR1 WSHSY, CDR2 SAAADI. Trimming took 6 bases from V and 6 from J; bases not matched to a gene: 6. CDR3 nucleotide sequence: TGCGCCAGCAGAGCCGGGACAGGGACCGAGCAGTACTTC. Its translation is CASRAGTGTEQYF.